What follows are 30 T cell receptor beta chains derived from one specimen sequenced in a study of control samples from healthy donors and cancer patients. Only in-frame clones appear in the TCRdb table, and some are missing; sequencing was by immunoSEQ multiplex PCR. The sample holds approximately 170,000 clones; around 91% are singletons and the top ten take just over 1.4%. Sequencing was carried out using blood. These receptors were obtained from a woman aged 45-65 years in good health.

The chain couples TRBV19 to TRBJ1-5; possibly TRBD1 for D (5 bases). The germline V gene has CDR1 LNHDA and CDR2 SQIVND (reference sequence). The V end lost 7 bases, the J end lost 5 bases, and 21 bases lay between the germline ends. The CDR3 is 16 amino acids. The CDR3 DNA sequence: TGTGCCAGTACCCGCCAGGGAGAGTCACGTTATCAGCCCCAGCATTTT. Encoded protein: CASTRQGESRYQPQHF. The full variable domain, with the rest looked up from reference TRBV19 and TRBJ1-5, is DGGITQSPKYLFRKEGQNVTLSCEQNLNHDAMYWYRQDPGQGLRLIYYSQIVNDFQKGDIAEGYSVSREKKESFPLTVTSAQKNPTAFYLCASTRQGESRYQPQHFGDGTRLSIL.

The rearrangement links TRBV7-2 to TRBJ1-5; D is undetermined. V was clipped by 2 bases and J by 2 bases, with 7 bases between them. CDR1 and CDR2 (germline): SGHTA, FQGNSA. The CDR3 has 14 residues. This CDR3 is CASSLRGGNQPQHF. CDR3 sequence (DNA): TGTGCCAGCAGCTTAAGAGGTGGCAATCAGCCCCAGCATTTT.

The CDR3 protein is CASSLVGGPDTGELFF. The CDR3 nucleotides are TGTGCCAGCAGCTTAGTCGGAGGGCCCGACACCGGGGAGCTGTTTTTT. The chain has TRBV7-3 and TRBJ2-2; possibly TRBD2 for D (6 bases). Looked up from germline, CDR1 is SGHTA and CDR2 is FQGTGA. Deletions cut 2 bases from V and 3 bases from J, with 13 bases between. The CDR3 has 16 amino acids.

The V gene is TRBV29-1, the J gene TRBJ2-7; no clear D. V was cut by 7 bases and J by 5 bases, with 18 bases left in between. Germline CDR1 reads SQVTM; CDR2 reads ANQGSEA. CDR3 length: 13 amino acids. The chain's CDR3 is CSAGLPTRNEQYF. For the CDR3, the DNA is TGCAGCGCCGGATTGCCGACTCGGAACGAGCAGTACTTC.

The chain carries TRBV27 and TRBJ2-7; maybe TRBD1 (5 bases). The CDR3 runs to 14 residues. CDR1 is MNHEY, CDR2 SMNVEV, per germline (reference sequence). The V and J ends lost 4 bases and 1 base respectively, with 11 bases between them. The CDR3 sequence: CASSSRVGSYEQYF. The CDR3 DNA reads as TGTGCCAGCAGTTCCAGGGTGGGATCCTACGAGCAGTACTTC.

This clone was seen a few times. V gene TRBV19 combines with J gene TRBJ1-5, with 12 nucleotides matching TRBD1. Per germline, CDR1 LNHDA and CDR2 SQIVND (reference sequence). The CDR3 contains 17 residues. With V trimmed by 6 bases and J by 5 bases, 11 bases remained unmatched. The CDR3 DNA sequence: TGTGCCAGTAGAAAGGGACAGGGGGCAGGAAAGGATCAGCCCCAGCATTTT. Its protein is CASRKGQGAGKDQPQHF.

The V and J genes are TRBV7-8 and TRBJ2-7, with D possibly matching TRBD1 (6 bases). The V and J ends lost 5 bases and 6 bases respectively, with 17 bases between them. The germline V gene encodes CDR1 SGHVS and CDR2 FQNEAQ. The CDR3 spans 14 residues. CDR3 DNA: TGTGCCAGCAGCCATGGGTCTACAGGGTTCGAGCAGTACTTC. This translates into CASSHGSTGFEQYF.

V gene TRBV11-3 combines with J gene TRBJ2-1; no reliable D call. This CDR3 has 13 amino acids. V lost 3 bases to trimming and J lost 7 bases, with 10 bases between them. Germline-derived CDR1 and CDR2 are SGHNT and YENEEA. The CDR3 spells CASSFNPYNEQFF. In DNA, the CDR3 is TGTGCCAGCAGCTTCAACCCGTATAATGAGCAGTTCTTC.

This clone came up once. The V gene is TRBV30, the J gene TRBJ1-1; D perhaps matches TRBD1 (6 bases). CDR3 length: 17 residues. Germline CDR1 reads GTSNPN; CDR2 reads SVGIG (reference sequence). Trimming took off 1 base at V and 1 base at J, with 19 bases between the two ends. CDR3 sequence reads: CAWSARLTGQRNTEAFF. CDR3 DNA sequence: TGTGCCTGGAGTGCTAGACTCACTGGACAGAGGAACACTGAAGCTTTCTTT.

The chain has TRBV7-2 and TRBJ2-5, with D hard to call. Trimming removed 1 base at V and 7 bases at J, with 10 bases between. Germline V CDR1 and CDR2: SGHTA, FQGNSA. The CDR3 is 13 residues long. CDR3 loop: CASSLDTKGTQYF. The CDR3 DNA sequence: TGTGCCAGCAGCTTAGATACCAAAGGGACCCAGTACTTC.

This clone appeared a few times. The chain joins TRBV6-6 to TRBJ1-1; 11 bases are a match to TRBD1. V gave up 6 bases and J gave up 4 bases; unmatched junction bases: 10. Looked up from germline, CDR1 is MNHNY and CDR2 is SVGAGI (reference sequence). This CDR3 region has 16 residues. CDR3 sequence: CASRKGTGGYGTEAFF. DNA for the CDR3: TGTGCCAGCAGAAAAGGGACAGGGGGGTACGGCACTGAAGCTTTCTTT.

This rearrangement joins TRBV19 to TRBJ1-5, with unresolved D. The V end lost 7 bases, the J end lost 4 bases, and 11 bases lay between the germline ends. Per the germline V gene, CDR1 is LNHDA and CDR2 is SQIVND (reference sequence). This CDR3 comprises 13 residues. CDR3 nucleotide sequence: TGTGCCAGTATTGGACGGCCAAATCAGCCCCAGCATTTT. Encoded protein: CASIGRPNQPQHF.

The rearrangement links TRBV23-1 to TRBJ1-1; D ambiguous. TRBV23-1 is flagged as an ORF with uncertain function. The V end lost 3 bases, the J end lost 6 bases, and 8 bases lay between the germline ends. This CDR3 comprises 12 residues. This CDR3 is CASSHPTPEAFF. DNA of the CDR3: TGCGCCAGCAGTCACCCTACACCTGAAGCTTTCTTT.

This chain joins TRBV7-3 and TRBJ2-7; unclear D gene. CDR3 length: 12 amino acids. Between the trimmed V and J ends, which lost 4 bases and 2 bases, there was a span of 6 bases. Per germline, CDR1 SGHTA and CDR2 FQGTGA. The CDR3 DNA reads as TGTGCCAGCAGCTACGTCCCCTACGAGCAGTACTTC. Translation gives CASSYVPYEQYF.

This chain joins TRBV27 and TRBJ1-2; tentatively, D is TRBD1 (5 bases). The V gene lost 6 bases and the J gene lost 8 bases, with 16 bases spanning the gap. Germline values: CDR1 MNHEY, CDR2 SMNVEV (reference sequence). The CDR3 contains 13 residues. The CDR3 sequence is CASSGTYLGGYTF. The CDR3 bases are TGTGCCAGCAGCGGGACTTACCTCGGGGGCTACACCTTC.

V is TRBV5-1 and J is TRBJ1-1; D is uncertain. This CDR3 spans 15 amino acids. The germline gives CDR1 SGHRS, CDR2 YFSETQ. With 5 bases removed from V and 0 bases from J, the gap between germline ends came to 14 bases. DNA for the CDR3: TGCGCCAGCAGTAACGACGGACTCATGAACACTGAAGCTTTCTTT. Translating gives CASSNDGLMNTEAFF.

The chain couples TRBV7-9 to TRBJ2-3; 11 bases are a match to TRBD2. The CDR3 length is 16 residues. Germline V gene sequence: CDR1 SEHNR, CDR2 FQNEAQ (reference sequence). V lost 5 bases, J lost 4 bases, and 8 bases stayed unmatched. CDR3 sequence (DNA): TGTGCCAGCAGCCCACGACTAGCGGGAATAGCAGATACGCAGTATTTT. Translation: CASSPRLAGIADTQYF.

The rearrangement uses TRBV5-1 and TRBJ1-5, with a possible D match to TRBD1 (6 bases). V dropped 2 bases and J dropped 4 bases, with 10 bases sitting between them. CDR1 SGHRS and CDR2 YFSETQ come from the germline V gene. This CDR3 is 14 amino acids long. CDR3 amino acids: CASSLGDRNQPQHF. For the CDR3, the DNA is TGCGCCAGCAGCTTAGGTGACAGGAATCAGCCCCAGCATTTT.

The sample holds a few counts of this clone. The V gene is TRBV28, the J gene TRBJ1-4, with 7 bases that match TRBD1. The V gene's germline CDR1 is MDHEN and CDR2 SYDVKM. J gave up 2 bases and V 6 bases, and 3 bases lay outside the gene matches. The length of the CDR3 is 14 residues. The CDR3 protein is CASRETGTNEKLFF. The CDR3 nucleotides are TGTGCCAGCAGGGAGACAGGGACTAATGAAAAACTGTTTTTT.

In this sample, this clone turned up a few times. The V and J genes are TRBV5-8 and TRBJ2-2, with D hard to call. Germline V CDR1 and CDR2: SGHTS, YDEGEE. The length of the CDR3 is 15 residues. The ends were cut back, 7 bases at V and 2 bases at J, with 15 bases in the middle. The CDR3 DNA follows: TGTGCCAGCGACCTCGGGCTAACCAACACCGGGGAGCTGTTTTTT. It codes for CASDLGLTNTGELFF.

The rearrangement joins TRBV7-2 to TRBJ2-7; tentatively, D is TRBD2 (5 bases). Trimming took off 3 bases at V and 3 bases at J, with 9 bases between the two ends. The CDR3 has 13 amino acids. The V gene's germline CDR1 is SGHTA and CDR2 FQGNSA. In DNA form, the CDR3 reads TGTGCCAGCAGCTTCGGGATAATCTACGAGCAGTACTTC. Amino acids: CASSFGIIYEQYF.

This chain uses TRBV7-8 with TRBJ2-7, with D possibly TRBD1 on 5 matching bases. This CDR3 is 16 amino acids long. From germline, CDR1 is SGHVS and CDR2 FQNEAQ. Trimming stripped 0 bases from V and 5 bases from J, with 17 bases between. The CDR3 loop reads CASSLAMVRARNEQYF. Written as DNA, the CDR3 is TGTGCCAGCAGCTTAGCAATGGTCAGGGCAAGGAACGAGCAGTACTTC.

The rearrangement links TRBV12-3 or TRBV12-4 to TRBJ1-2, with D uncertain. The CDR3 is 13 amino acids. V lost 2 bases and J 8 bases, leaving 12 bases between the germline ends. The CDR3, as DNA: TGTGCCAGCAGTTTAACGGCCGCTCTGGGCTACACCTTC. It codes for CASSLTAALGYTF.

V gene TRBV3-1 (or the pseudogene TRBV3-2) combines with J gene TRBJ1-6, with D uncertain. The CDR3 has 15 residues. The V gene lost 1 base and the J gene lost 10 bases, with 14 bases spanning the gap. Per the germline V gene, CDR1 is LGHDT and CDR2 is YNNKEL (reference sequence). CDR3 bases: TGTGCCAGCAGCCAAGTAGCGGGTATGAACTCACCCCTCCACTTT. It codes for CASSQVAGMNSPLHF.

The chain employs TRBV18 and TRBJ1-1; D remains unclear. The CDR3 consists of 16 residues. CDR1 and CDR2 from the germline V gene are KGHSH and LQKENI. The germline V and J ends were trimmed by 3 bases and 1 base, with 15 bases remaining between them. Here the CDR3 DNA reads TGTGCCAGCTCACCCGACCGACCGAGGAAGAACACTGAAGCTTTCTTT. As protein: CASSPDRPRKNTEAFF.

The chain combines TRBV3-1 (or the pseudogene TRBV3-2) with TRBJ2-3; 12 bases are a match to TRBD2. J lost 2 bases, V lost 4 bases, and 4 bases had no gene match. The CDR3 contains 16 residues. The germline CDR1 and CDR2 sequences are LGHDT and YNNKEL (reference sequence). The CDR3 is CASSPRLAGDTDTQYF. CDR3 bases: TGTGCCAGCAGCCCCCGACTAGCGGGGGACACAGATACGCAGTATTTT.

The J gene is TRBJ1-2, the V gene TRBV11-2; a possible D gene is TRBD1 (5 bases). This CDR3 spans 14 amino acids. CDR1 SGHAT and CDR2 FQNNGV come from the germline V gene. Trimming cost V 1 base and J 7 bases, with 13 bases left between them. For the CDR3, the DNA is TGTGCCAGCAGCTTAGTCCGGGGGTACGGTGGCTACACCTTC. Its translation: CASSLVRGYGGYTF.

The J gene is TRBJ1-2, the V gene TRBV6-4; TRBD1 agrees at 7 bases. This CDR3 contains 13 residues. The V segment lost 2 bases and the J segment 11 bases; nucleotides outside the gene matches: 8. Germline assignment: CDR1 MRHNA and CDR2 SNTAGT. CDR3 DNA: TGTGCCAGCAGTGACGCGAGGGACAGTAGTTACACCTTC. This gives the protein CASSDARDSSYTF.

V gene TRBV19 combines with J gene TRBJ1-1; tentatively, D is TRBD1 (5 bases). This CDR3 is 13 amino acids long. Deletions cut 6 bases from V and 1 base from J, with 9 bases between. Germline V lookup: CDR1 LNHDA, CDR2 SQIVND (reference sequence). CDR3 region: CASSSTANTEAFF. The CDR3 DNA is TGTGCCAGTAGCTCGACAGCGAACACTGAAGCTTTCTTT.

The sample holds a few counts of this clone. This rearrangement joins TRBV7-2 to TRBJ1-2, with D hard to call. The CDR3 has 13 residues. The germline gives CDR1 SGHTA, CDR2 FQGNSA. V was trimmed by 1 base and J by 8 bases, leaving 11 bases between them. Written as DNA, the CDR3 is TGTGCCAGCAGCTTAGACCCCGGTCAGGGCTACACCTTC. Amino acids: CASSLDPGQGYTF.